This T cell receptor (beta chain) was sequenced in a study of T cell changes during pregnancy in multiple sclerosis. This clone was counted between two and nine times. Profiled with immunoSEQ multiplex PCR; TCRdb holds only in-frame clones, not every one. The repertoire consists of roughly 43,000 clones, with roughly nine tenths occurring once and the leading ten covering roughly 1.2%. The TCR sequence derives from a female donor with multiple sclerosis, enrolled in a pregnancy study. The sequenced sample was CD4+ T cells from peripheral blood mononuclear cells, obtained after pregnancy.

The CDR3 DNA is TGTGCCAGCACGGAATACGGGACAGTGAACACTGAAGCTTTCTTT. Its protein product is CASTEYGTVNTEAFF. This chain connects TRBV2 to TRBJ1-1; 7 bases match TRBD1. Germline V gene lookup returns CDR1 SNHLY and CDR2 FYNNEI. Trimming removed 7 bases from V and 0 bases from J; junction bases left unmatched: 8. The CDR3 consists of 15 residues.